This T cell receptor beta chain was identified during a study of T-cell memory formation after mild COVID-19. Points from the study as a whole: Mainly CM and EM harbored the contracting CD4+ clones; mainly EMRA harbored the CD8+ ones.

A remark on this clonotype: The antigen remains undetermined. The junction departs from germline at one end; a sequencing error may be responsible.

Germline CDR1 is LGHNA and CDR2 is YSLEER. This CDR3 spans 15 amino acids. After 5'RACE with constant-segment primers, TCR alpha and TCR beta cDNA libraries carrying sample barcodes and UMIs were obtained. TCRdb independently ran MiXCR on the 5' RACE reads; one entry per CDR3 protein. The sample gives roughly 300,000 distinct CDR3 sequences, roughly 8% of which show up once; less than 25% is in the top ten. This TCR was recovered from a man between 18 and 29 years old who had mild COVID-19 (a few samples of this study predate the infection). Cell type and time point are not known. The chain combines TRBV4-3 with TRBJ2-3; the D is unclear. Sequencing was carried out using PBMCs or a T cell subset sorted from them (not recorded which). The CDR3 reads CASSQDPASTDTRYF. For the CDR3, the DNA is TGCGCCAGCAGCCAAGATCCGGCGAGCACAGATACGCGGTATTTT.